These 5 T cell receptor beta chains were sequenced from one sample in a study of naive and memory T cell subsets listed by TCRdb under 2017. What this sample's treatment or condition label stands for: skin biopsy from PPD injection site in Mantoux-positive individual. A robust, sensitive protocol for the amplification, sequencing and analysis of TCRs was described in the study, in which 3' ligation of a UMI-containing oligonucleotide to TCR cDNA was used. The library relied on UMI-ligation and nested PCR. The reads were generated on an Illumina MiSeq. The ligated cDNA was amplified in four rounds of PCR with nested alpha and beta constant region primers together with the SP2 primer. TCRdb reanalyzed the raw reads on its own, using fastp at Q25 for trimming and MiXCR for clone calling, and kept in-frame beta chains. Rows matching on CDR3 protein sequence are summarized as one entry with the most common DNA and genes. In all, the sample holds some 14,000 distinct CDR3 sequences, and less than 5.5% of those were seen once. Of the sample, just under 8.5% falls within the top ten clones.

The sample consisted of skin, taken from a tuberculin skin test site. The receptors were sampled from an adult in good health.

V and J are TRBV20-1 and TRBJ1-5; no reliable D call. V was clipped by 3 bases and J by 6 bases, with 18 bases between them. This CDR3 spans 15 amino acids. Per germline, CDR1 DFQATT and CDR2 SNEGSKA (reference sequence). CDR3 DNA: TGCAGTGCTAGCGGCTCGGCAACAATAAGTCAGCCCCAGCATTTT. The encoded protein is CSASGSATISQPQHF.

At least ten counts were recorded for this clonotype. The J gene is TRBJ2-7, the V gene TRBV29-1, with D possibly TRBD2 on 6 matching bases. CDR3 size: 14 residues. The V gene lost 7 bases and the J gene lost 0 bases, with 16 bases spanning the gap. Per germline, CDR1 SQVTM and CDR2 ANQGSEA. The CDR3 DNA is TGCAGCGCCGTGAACCGGGGGAGCTCCTACGAGCAGTACTTC. This codes for CSAVNRGSSYEQYF.

The rearrangement uses TRBV7-8 and TRBJ1-6, with unresolved D. This CDR3 is built from 13 residues. V dropped 1 base and J dropped 8 bases, with 6 bases sitting between them. In germline, CDR1 is SGHVS, CDR2 FQNEAQ. CDR3 DNA sequence: TGTGCCAGCAGCTTAGAGAGGGATTCACCCCTCCACTTT. This sequence encodes CASSLERDSPLHF.

This clonotype rates as medium-sized (0.01 to 0.1%). The chain links TRBV2 to TRBJ2-7, with 8 bases aligning to TRBD2. Unmatched junction bases numbered 6, after V lost 7 bases and J lost 1 base. Germline-derived CDR1 and CDR2 are SNHLY and FYNNEI. This CDR3 is built from 14 residues. The CDR3 spells CASTRSGGSYEQYF. The CDR3 DNA follows: TGTGCCAGCACTAGGAGCGGGGGATCCTACGAGCAGTACTTC.

This clonotype was recorded many times. CDR3 DNA: TGCGCCAGCAGCCGCGGGACAGGCGCTCCGAGTGGCTATGGCTACACCTTC. Translation gives CASSRGTGAPSGYGYTF. The V gene is TRBV4-3, the J gene TRBJ1-2, with 8 nucleotides matching TRBD1. V dropped 4 bases and J dropped 4; count of bases not matched to a gene: 14. Germline V CDR1 and CDR2: LGHNA, YSLEER. This CDR3 region has 17 residues.